Below, 9 T cell receptor beta chains from the same sample are listed, as sequenced in a study of T cells in Graves' hyperthyroidism and ophthalmopathy. TCR beta CDR3 sequences were amplified from RNA transcripts. An initial round of RT-PCR targeting the TCR CDR3 relied on the HTBI primer set. TCRdb passed the multiplex PCR reads through MiXCR, listing each CDR3 protein once. The sample shows more than 650,000 distinct CDR3 sequences, 14% of them seen only once. Specimen: blood. Receptor source: a woman aged 18-29 years with Graves' hyperthyroidism.

This clonotype occurred many times. The chain combines TRBV20-1 with TRBJ2-3; the D is unclear. The ends were cut back, 3 bases at V and 1 base at J, with 2 bases in the middle. The CDR3 totals 11 residues. CDR1 and CDR2 (germline): DFQATT, SNEGSKA (reference sequence). In DNA form, the CDR3 reads TGCAGTGCTAGGGGCACAGATACGCAGTATTTT. Its protein is CSARGTDTQYF.

This sequence joins TRBV11-2 and TRBJ2-2; 14 nucleotides agree with TRBD2. Germline assignment: CDR1 SGHAT and CDR2 FQNNGV. J was trimmed by 4 bases and V by 5 bases; bases with no gene match: 9. The CDR3 covers 18 residues. The CDR3 protein is CASSPRLAGGLGTGELFF. The CDR3 coding sequence is TGTGCCAGCAGCCCCCGACTAGCGGGAGGGCTGGGCACCGGGGAGCTGTTTTTT. The full variable domain, its missing parts supplied by reference TRBV11-2 and TRBJ2-2, is EAGVAQSPRYKIIEKRQSVAFWCNPISGHATLYWYQQILGQGPKLLIQFQNNGVVDDSQLPKDRFSAERLKGVDSTLKIQPAKLEDSAVYLCASSPRLAGGLGTGELFFGEGSRLTVL.

In this sample, this clonotype turned up many times. The chain uses TRBV7-2 and TRBJ2-2; 9 nucleotides match TRBD2. Germline V gives CDR1 SGHTA, CDR2 FQGNSA. The length of the CDR3 is 15 residues. After removal of 3 bases from V and 4 bases from J, the junction contained 3 bases not matched to a gene. The CDR3 nucleotides are TGTGCCAGCAGCTTGGCGGGAGGGCTCACCGGGGAGCTGTTTTTT. Amino acids: CASSLAGGLTGELFF.

The genes are TRBV7-9 and TRBJ1-5; D remains ambiguous. V was trimmed by 1 base and J by 4 bases, leaving 8 bases between them. CDR3 length: 14 residues. The germline V gene encodes CDR1 SEHNR and CDR2 FQNEAQ (reference sequence). CDR3 sequence (DNA): TGTGCCAGCAGCTTAGGGGCACATAATCAGCCCCAGCATTTT. Amino acid sequence: CASSLGAHNQPQHF. The full variable domain, rest sourced from reference TRBV7-9 and TRBJ1-5, is DTGVSQNPRHKITKRGQNVTFRCDPISEHNRLYWYRQTLGQGPEFLTYFQNEAQLEKSRLLSDRFSAERPKGSFSTLEIQRTEQGDSAMYLCASSLGAHNQPQHFGDGTRLSIL.

This clonotype has more than one count but fewer than ten. This rearrangement joins TRBV27 to TRBJ2-2; perhaps D is TRBD1 or TRBD2 (5 bases each). CDR3 length: 16 amino acids. V lost 2 bases to trimming and J lost 3 bases, with 13 bases between them. Germline values: CDR1 MNHEY, CDR2 SMNVEV (reference sequence). CDR3 nucleotides: TGTGCCAGCAGTTTAGGGGACCCCTACTACACCGGGGAGCTGTTTTTT. It translates to CASSLGDPYYTGELFF.

The V gene is TRBV6-2 or TRBV6-3, the J gene TRBJ2-1; D perhaps matches TRBD2 (6 bases). The germline V gene has CDR1 MNHEY and CDR2 SVGEGT. The CDR3 length is 15 residues. V lost 5 bases and J lost 7, with 18 bases in between. CDR3 loop: CASSLPGLTTNEQFF. In nucleotides, the CDR3 is TGTGCCAGCAGTCTCCCGGGACTTACTACAAATGAGCAGTTCTTC.

This clonotype has a count of ten or more. The chain joins TRBV7-9 to TRBJ2-1; 7 bases align to TRBD1. V trimming: 5 bases; J trimming: 1 base; junction bases outside the gene matches: 8. Per the germline V gene, CDR1 is SEHNR and CDR2 is FQNEAQ (reference sequence). This CDR3 has 16 residues. In DNA, the CDR3 is TGTGCCAGCAGCCAAACCGGGACAGAGTCCTACAATGAGCAGTTCTTC. This codes for CASSQTGTESYNEQFF.

This clonotype was counted at least ten times. This rearrangement joins TRBV28 to TRBJ1-4; D not resolved. This CDR3 contains 15 residues. V shed 7 bases and J shed 4 bases, with 16 bases lying between them. Germline V gene sequence: CDR1 MDHEN, CDR2 SYDVKM. The CDR3 protein is CASTGSFGRNEKLFF. As DNA, the CDR3 is TGTGCCAGCACTGGGTCTTTCGGACGTAATGAAAAACTGTTTTTT.

This clonotype occurred many times. The J gene is TRBJ1-1, the V gene TRBV7-9; a weak D match, TRBD1 (6 bases). Per germline, CDR1 SEHNR and CDR2 FQNEAQ (reference sequence). CDR3 length: 16 residues. Between the trimmed V and J ends, which lost 4 bases and 3 bases, there was a span of 18 bases. The CDR3 nucleotides are TGTGCCAGCAGCTCAGGACAGATTTTAGGAGACACTGAAGCTTTCTTT. Its protein is CASSSGQILGDTEAFF.